This TCR beta chain stems from a study of vaccination effects on CD4 cells after COVID-19. In the study overall: Samples were taken post-vaccine, and their median timing was 72 days after the second dose.

The J segment lost 3 bases and the V segment lost 6 bases, leaving 4 bases of the junction unmatched. Per the germline V gene, CDR1 is MNHEY and CDR2 is SVGAGI. This CDR3 comprises 13 residues. Before any sequencing was done, the ViraFEST assay used viral peptide pools to expand antigen-specific CD4+ T cells. Investigators separated out CD4+ T cells once 10 days of culture had passed. All study participants received two doses of BNT162b2 or mRNA-1273 vaccine. Cultivation was performed at two million PBMC per well with around 9.3 IU/ml IL-2 and approximately 9.2 ug/ml peptides added. Generated by immunoSEQ multiplex PCR, the TCRdb table keeps only in-frame clones and is missing some. This sample has 57,000 or so clones; around 78% occur once, and the top ten carry about 1.2%. A note on this clone: The antigen is undetermined.

Study findings and constraints: Clones induced by infection and by vaccine showed marked clonal contraction late after vaccination. Limitations: small convalescent group and missing early post-infection timepoints.

The TCR sequence derives from a human donor who received a COVID-19 vaccine. The input for sequencing was CD4+ T cells from PBMCs cultured with HCoV-229E spike peptides, taken after COVID-19 vaccination. The rearrangement links TRBV6-5 to TRBJ1-1; 7 bases fit TRBD1. The CDR3 nucleotides are TGTGCCAGCAGAAGGGACAGCTACACTGAAGCTTTCTTT. This encodes CASRRDSYTEAFF.